The following is a T cell receptor beta chain sequence with its context. What it binds is unknown. These data belong to a study of PD-L1 blockade in urothelial cancer. The overall study: Blood analyses occurred 3 weeks (second dose) and 6 weeks post treatment start. Blood-derived samples held a median around 140,000 T cells. Study-wide results and caveats: Better survival was predicted when blood TCR clonality before treatment fell below the median.

PCRs were each spiked with synthetic TCR analog templates. TCRdb's copy holds only in-frame clones and misses some; the assay was immunoSEQ multiplex PCR. The data show under 55,000 clones, around 84% seen once. CDR3 length: 16 residues. V was pared by 4 bases and J by 5 bases, with 20 bases between. The germline V gene has CDR1 SEHNR and CDR2 FQNEAQ (reference sequence). The time point denotes: pretreatment peripheral blood. V is TRBV7-9 and J is TRBJ2-5, with D possibly matching TRBD2 (5 bases). The sample here was PBMCs, taken around atezolizumab (anti-PD-L1) treatment. The clonotype comes from a man in his 70s with urothelial cancer. DNA for the CDR3: TGTGCCAGCAGCTGGAGTGCTGCGGGTATGATGGAGACCCAGTACTTC. Amino acid sequence: CASSWSAAGMMETQYF.